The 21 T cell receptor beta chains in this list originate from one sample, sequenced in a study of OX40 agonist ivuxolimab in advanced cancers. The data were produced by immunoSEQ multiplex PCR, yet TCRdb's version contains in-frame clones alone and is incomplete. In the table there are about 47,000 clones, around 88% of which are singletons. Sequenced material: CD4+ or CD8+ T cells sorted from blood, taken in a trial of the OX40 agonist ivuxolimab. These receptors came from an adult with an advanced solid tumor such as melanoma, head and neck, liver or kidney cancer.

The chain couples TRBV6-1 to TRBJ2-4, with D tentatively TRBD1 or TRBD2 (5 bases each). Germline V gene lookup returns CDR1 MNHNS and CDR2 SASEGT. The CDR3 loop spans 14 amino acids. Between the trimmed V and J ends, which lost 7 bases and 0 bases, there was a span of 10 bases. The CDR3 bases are TGTGCCAGCACCACCGGGACAGCCAAAAACATTCAGTACTTC. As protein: CASTTGTAKNIQYF.

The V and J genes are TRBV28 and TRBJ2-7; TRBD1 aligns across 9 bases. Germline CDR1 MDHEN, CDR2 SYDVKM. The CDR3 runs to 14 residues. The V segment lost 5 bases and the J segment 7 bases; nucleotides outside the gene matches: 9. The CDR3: CASSRTGVRREQYF. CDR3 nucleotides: TGTGCCAGCAGTCGGACAGGGGTTAGGAGGGAGCAGTACTTC.

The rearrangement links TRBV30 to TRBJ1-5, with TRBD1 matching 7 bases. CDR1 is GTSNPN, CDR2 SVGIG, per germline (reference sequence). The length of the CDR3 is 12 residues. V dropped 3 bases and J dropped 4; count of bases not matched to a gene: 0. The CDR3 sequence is CAWRQGNQPQHF. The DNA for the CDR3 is TGTGCCTGGAGACAGGGGAATCAGCCCCAGCATTTT. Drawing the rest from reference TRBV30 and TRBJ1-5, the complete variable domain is SQTIHQWPATLVQPVGSPLSLECTVEGTSNPNLYWYRQAAGRGLQLLFYSVGIGQISSEVPQNLSASRPQDRQFILSSKKLLLSDSGFYLCAWRQGNQPQHFGDGTRLSIL.

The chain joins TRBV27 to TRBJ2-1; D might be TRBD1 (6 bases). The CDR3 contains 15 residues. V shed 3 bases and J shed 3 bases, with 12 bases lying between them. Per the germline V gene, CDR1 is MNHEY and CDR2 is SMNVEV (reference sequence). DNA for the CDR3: TGTGCCAGCAGTTTCATCAGGGGCAACTACAATGAGCAGTTCTTC. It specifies CASSFIRGNYNEQFF.

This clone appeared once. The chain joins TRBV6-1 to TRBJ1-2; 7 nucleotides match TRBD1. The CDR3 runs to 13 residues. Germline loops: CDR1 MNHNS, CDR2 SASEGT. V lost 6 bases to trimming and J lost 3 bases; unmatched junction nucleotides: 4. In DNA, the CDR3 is TGTGCCAGCAGCGTAGACAGGGACTATGGCTACACCTTC. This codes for CASSVDRDYGYTF.

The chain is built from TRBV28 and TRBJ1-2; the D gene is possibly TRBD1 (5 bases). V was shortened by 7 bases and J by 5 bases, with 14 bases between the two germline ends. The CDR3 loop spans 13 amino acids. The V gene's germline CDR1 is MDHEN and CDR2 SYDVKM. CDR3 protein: CASTWGSTYGYTF. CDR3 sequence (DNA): TGTGCCAGCACCTGGGGGTCGACTTATGGCTACACCTTC.

The DNA for the CDR3 is TGTGCCAGCAGCTTAGGAACCTACGAGCAGTACTTC. Translation gives CASSLGTYEQYF. V gene TRBV7-6 combines with J gene TRBJ2-7, with D unclear. The germline V gene has CDR1 SGHVS and CDR2 FNYEAQ. The CDR3 is made up of 12 amino acids. The V end lost 1 base, the J end lost 2 bases, and 3 bases lay between the germline ends. Full variable domain (remainder filled in from reference TRBV7-6 and TRBJ2-7): GAGVSQSPRYKVTKRGQDVALRCDPISGHVSLYWYRQALGQGPEFLTYFNYEAQQDKSGLPNDRFSAERPEGSISTLTIQRTEQRDSAMYRCASSLGTYEQYFGPGTRLTVT.

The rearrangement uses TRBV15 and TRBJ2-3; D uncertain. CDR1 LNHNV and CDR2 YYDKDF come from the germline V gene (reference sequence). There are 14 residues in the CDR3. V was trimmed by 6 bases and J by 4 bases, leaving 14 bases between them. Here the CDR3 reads CATRDKGDADTQYF. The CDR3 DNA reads TGTGCCACCAGAGACAAGGGTGACGCAGATACGCAGTATTTT. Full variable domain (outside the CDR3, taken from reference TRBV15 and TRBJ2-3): DAMVIQNPRYQVTQFGKPVTLSCSQTLNHNVMYWYQQKSSQAPKLLFHYYDKDFNNEADTPDNFQSRRPNTSFCFLDIRSPGLGDTAMYLCATRDKGDADTQYFGPGTRLTVL.

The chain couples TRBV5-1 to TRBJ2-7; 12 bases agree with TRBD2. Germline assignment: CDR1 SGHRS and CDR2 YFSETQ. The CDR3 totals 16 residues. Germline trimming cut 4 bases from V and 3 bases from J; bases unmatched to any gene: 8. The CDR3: CASSPGRTSGDYEQYF. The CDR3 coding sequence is TGCGCCAGCAGCCCGGGGCGGACTAGCGGGGACTACGAGCAGTACTTC.

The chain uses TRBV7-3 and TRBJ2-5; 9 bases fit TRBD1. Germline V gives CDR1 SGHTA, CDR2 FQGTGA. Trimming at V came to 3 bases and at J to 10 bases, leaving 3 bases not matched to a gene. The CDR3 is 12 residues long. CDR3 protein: CASSFRTGVQYF. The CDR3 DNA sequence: TGTGCCAGCAGCTTTCGGACAGGGGTCCAGTACTTC.

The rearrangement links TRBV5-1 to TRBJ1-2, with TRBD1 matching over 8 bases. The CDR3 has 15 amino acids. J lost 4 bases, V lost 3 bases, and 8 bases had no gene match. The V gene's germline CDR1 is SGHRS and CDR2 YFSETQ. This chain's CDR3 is CASSWDNRGSYGYTF. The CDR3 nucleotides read TGCGCCAGCAGCTGGGACAACAGGGGGTCCTATGGCTACACCTTC.

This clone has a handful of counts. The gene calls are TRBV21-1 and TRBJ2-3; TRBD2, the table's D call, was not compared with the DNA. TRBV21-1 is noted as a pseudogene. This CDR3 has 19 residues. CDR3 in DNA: TGTGCCAGCAGCAAAAGACGCGAGTCTAGCGGGAGTCGGACAGATACGCAGTATTTT. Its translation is CASSKRRESSGSRTDTQYF.

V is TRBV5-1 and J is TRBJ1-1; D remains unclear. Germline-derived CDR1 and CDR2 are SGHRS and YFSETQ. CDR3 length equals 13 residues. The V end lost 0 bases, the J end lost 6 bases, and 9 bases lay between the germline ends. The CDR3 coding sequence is TGCGCCAGCAGCTTGGGTCTCACCGCTGAAGCTTTCTTT. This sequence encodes CASSLGLTAEAFF.

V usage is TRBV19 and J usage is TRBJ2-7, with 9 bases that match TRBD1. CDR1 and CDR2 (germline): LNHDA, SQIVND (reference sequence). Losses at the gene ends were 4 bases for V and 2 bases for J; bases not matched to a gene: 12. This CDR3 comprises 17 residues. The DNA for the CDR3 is TGTGCCAGTAGTAGGCGCCGCCTGGGACAGGGTCCCTACGAGCAGTACTTC. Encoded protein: CASSRRRLGQGPYEQYF.

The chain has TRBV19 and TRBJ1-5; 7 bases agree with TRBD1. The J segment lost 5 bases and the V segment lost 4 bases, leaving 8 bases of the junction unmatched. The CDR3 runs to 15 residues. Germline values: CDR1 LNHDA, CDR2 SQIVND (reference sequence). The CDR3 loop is CASSRDPRGDQPQHF. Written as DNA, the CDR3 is TGTGCCAGTAGTAGAGACCCCAGGGGGGATCAGCCCCAGCATTTT.

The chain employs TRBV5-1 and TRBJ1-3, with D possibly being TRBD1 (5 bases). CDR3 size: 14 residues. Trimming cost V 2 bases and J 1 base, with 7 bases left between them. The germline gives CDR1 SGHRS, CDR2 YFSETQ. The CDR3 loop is CASSLGQSGNTIYF. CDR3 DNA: TGCGCCAGCAGCTTAGGACAATCTGGAAACACCATATATTTT. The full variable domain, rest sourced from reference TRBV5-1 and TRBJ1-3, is KAGVTQTPRYLIKTRGQQVTLSCSPISGHRSVSWYQQTPGQGLQFLFEYFSETQRNKGNFPGRFSGRQFSNSRSEMNVSTLELGDSALYLCASSLGQSGNTIYFGEGSWLTVV.

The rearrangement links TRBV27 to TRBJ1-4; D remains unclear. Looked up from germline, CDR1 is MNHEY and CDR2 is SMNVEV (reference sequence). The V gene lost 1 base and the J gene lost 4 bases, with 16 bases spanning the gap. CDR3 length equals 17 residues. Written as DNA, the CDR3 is TGTGCCAGCAGTTTATACCCCCCAGGCGAATATAATGAAAAACTGTTTTTT. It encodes CASSLYPPGEYNEKLFF.

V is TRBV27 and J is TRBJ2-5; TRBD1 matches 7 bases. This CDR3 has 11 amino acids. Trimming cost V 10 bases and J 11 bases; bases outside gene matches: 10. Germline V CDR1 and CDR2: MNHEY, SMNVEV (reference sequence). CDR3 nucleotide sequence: TGTGCCACCCAACAGGGGCTTGTGCAGTACTTC. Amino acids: CATQQGLVQYF.

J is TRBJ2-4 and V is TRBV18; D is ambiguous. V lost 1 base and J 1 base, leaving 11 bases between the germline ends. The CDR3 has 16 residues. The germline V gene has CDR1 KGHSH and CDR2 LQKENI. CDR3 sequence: CASSPLGPAAKNIQYF. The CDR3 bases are TGTGCCAGCTCACCACTAGGCCCGGCGGCCAAAAACATTCAGTACTTC.

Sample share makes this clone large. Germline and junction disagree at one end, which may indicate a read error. Here the CDR3 reads CGRVGGDEQYF. CDR3 DNA sequence: TGCGGGAGGGTGGGCGGCGACGAGCAGTACTTC. This rearrangement joins TRBV30 to TRBJ2-7, with TRBD2 matching over 8 bases. Per germline, CDR1 GTSNPN and CDR2 SVGIG (reference sequence). The CDR3 loop spans 11 amino acids.

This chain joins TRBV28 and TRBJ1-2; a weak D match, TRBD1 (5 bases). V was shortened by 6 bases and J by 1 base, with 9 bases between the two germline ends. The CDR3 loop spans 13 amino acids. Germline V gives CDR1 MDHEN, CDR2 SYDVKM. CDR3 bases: TGTGCCAGCAGCCCGGGGGGTAACTATGGCTACACCTTC. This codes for CASSPGGNYGYTF.